Below, one T cell receptor beta chain is given with its context. The protocol was immunoSEQ multiplex PCR, while the TCRdb copy is restricted to in-frame clones and leaves out a portion. Here the sample spans 70,000 or so clones, roughly 83% being singletons. Per the germline V gene, CDR1 is SGHRS and CDR2 is YFSETQ. V lost 1 base to trimming and J lost 6 bases; unmatched junction nucleotides: 7. The CDR3 runs 16 residues. The sample comes from a study of blood T cell repertoires in COVID-19. J is TRBJ1-6 and V is TRBV5-1; 7 positions match TRBD1. Material: peripheral blood. The sequence was obtained from a woman aged 55-70 years with acute or convalescent COVID-19. CDR3 region: CASSLQMGQPNSPLHF. DNA for the CDR3: TGCGCCAGCAGCTTGCAAATGGGACAGCCTAATTCACCCCTCCACTTT.